The T cell receptor (beta chain) under discussion was sequenced for a study of control samples from healthy donors and cancer patients. This CDR3 has 13 amino acids. The germline gives CDR1 MNHEY, CDR2 SVGAGI. V lost 4 bases and J lost 8, with 14 bases in between. Produced via immunoSEQ multiplex PCR; TCRdb's table is partial and in-frame only. The sample includes 150,000 to 160,000 clones, about 94% of them seen just once. The origin of this receptor is a man aged 35 to 55 in good health. The rearrangement links TRBV6-5 to TRBJ1-2, with D unresolved. Source material: blood. Written as DNA, the CDR3 is TGTGCCAGCAGTTCCAAGGATGCTTGGGGCTACACCTTC. This codes for CASSSKDAWGYTF.